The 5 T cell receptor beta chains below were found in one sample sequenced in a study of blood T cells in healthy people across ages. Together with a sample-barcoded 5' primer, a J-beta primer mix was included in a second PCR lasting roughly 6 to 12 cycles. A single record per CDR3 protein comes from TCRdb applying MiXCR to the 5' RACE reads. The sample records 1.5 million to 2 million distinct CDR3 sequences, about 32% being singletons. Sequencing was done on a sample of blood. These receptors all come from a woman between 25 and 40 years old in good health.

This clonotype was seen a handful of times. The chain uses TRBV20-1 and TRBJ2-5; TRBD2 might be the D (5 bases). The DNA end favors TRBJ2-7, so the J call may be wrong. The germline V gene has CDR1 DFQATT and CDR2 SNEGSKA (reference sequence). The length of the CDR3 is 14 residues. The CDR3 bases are TGCAGTGCTAGAAGAACGCAGGACTGGTACGAGCAGTACTTC. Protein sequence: CSARRTQDWYEQYF.

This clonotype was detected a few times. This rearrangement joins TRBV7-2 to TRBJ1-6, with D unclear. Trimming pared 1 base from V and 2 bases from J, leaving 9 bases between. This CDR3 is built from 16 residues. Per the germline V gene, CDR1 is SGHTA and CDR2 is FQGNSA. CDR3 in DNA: TGTGCCAGCAGCTTAGGCGGCGGCCCCTATAATTCACCCCTCCACTTT. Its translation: CASSLGGGPYNSPLHF.

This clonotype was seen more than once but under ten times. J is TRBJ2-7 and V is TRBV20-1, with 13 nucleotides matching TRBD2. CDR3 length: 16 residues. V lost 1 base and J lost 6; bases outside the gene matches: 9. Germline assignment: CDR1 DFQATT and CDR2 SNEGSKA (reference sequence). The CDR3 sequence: CSARGRNGLAGAEQYF. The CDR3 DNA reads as TGCAGTGCTAGAGGGAGGAACGGACTAGCGGGAGCCGAGCAGTACTTC.

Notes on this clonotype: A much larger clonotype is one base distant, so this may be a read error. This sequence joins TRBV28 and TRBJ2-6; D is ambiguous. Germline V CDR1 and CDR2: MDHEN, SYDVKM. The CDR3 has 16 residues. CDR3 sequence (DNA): TGTACCAGCTGCTCCCGGACGCCCGGTGGGGCCAACGTCCTGACTTTC. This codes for CTSCSRTPGGANVLTF.

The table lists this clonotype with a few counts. This CDR3 reads CASSSSTGIPTSGKNNEQFF. The CDR3 DNA reads TGTGCCAGCAGCTCCAGCACAGGGATCCCTACTAGCGGGAAGAACAATGAGCAGTTCTTC. The chain uses TRBV7-6 and TRBJ2-1, with 10 bases that match TRBD2. The CDR3 extends over 20 amino acids. From germline, CDR1 is SGHVS and CDR2 FNYEAQ. V lost 4 bases, J lost 5 bases, and 20 bases stayed unmatched.